The 25 T cell receptor beta chains presented below share a single source sample, sequenced in a study of cytomegalovirus exposure and HLA in healthy donors. The PCR ran on 60 Vbeta and 13 Jbeta primers. Repertoires were generated with immunoSEQ multiplex PCR, while TCRdb's copy carries only in-frame clones and drops some. The table lists approximately 220,000 clones, 75% to 80% of them singletons, with 1.5% to 2% in the top ten. The sample was PBMCs. The receptors come from a man aged 18 to 30 in good health and CMV-seronegative.

This clone was seen a few times. The chain links TRBV7-9 to TRBJ2-5; D uncertain. Trimming shortened V by 4 bases and J by 13 bases, and 16 bases separated the two germline ends. The CDR3 loop spans 12 amino acids. The germline gives CDR1 SEHNR, CDR2 FQNEAQ (reference sequence). CDR3 sequence: CASSSTSLSPYF. DNA for the CDR3: TGTGCCAGCAGCTCTACGTCCCTTTCCCCGTACTTC.

The V call is TRBV5-6, the J call TRBJ2-1; D possibly corresponds to TRBD2 (7 bases). Germline values: CDR1 SGHDT, CDR2 YYEEEE. Trimming pared 5 bases from V and 3 bases from J, leaving 18 bases between. The CDR3 totals 16 residues. For the CDR3, the DNA is TGTGCCAGCAGGGTGAGGGGGGGAGTCAACTACAATGAGCAGTTCTTC. It yields the protein CASRVRGGVNYNEQFF.

V usage is TRBV30 and J usage is TRBJ1-6; 8 bases are shared with TRBD1. The CDR3 runs 15 residues. CDR1 is GTSNPN and CDR2 is SVGIG in the germline V gene (reference sequence). Trimming removed 5 bases from V and 6 bases from J; junction bases left unmatched: 9. In nucleotides, the CDR3 is TGTGCCTGGGCCGGACAGGGCGTGCGTAATTCACCCCTCCACTTT. This codes for CAWAGQGVRNSPLHF.

Concerning this clone: At one end, the junction sequence differs from germline, possibly due to a read error. In the same sample, other DNA sequences code for this CDR3. The CDR3 region has the DNA TGCGCCAGCAGCCAACACGAGCAGTTCTTC. Amino acids: CASSQHEQFF. The rearrangement uses TRBV2 and TRBJ2-1, with D uncertain. Germline CDR1 SNHLY, CDR2 FYNNEI. CDR3 size: 10 residues.

J is TRBJ1-1 and V is TRBV5-6; 9 bases align to TRBD1. Germline assignment: CDR1 SGHDT and CDR2 YYEEEE. This CDR3 contains 15 residues. With V trimmed by 0 bases and J by 6 bases, 6 bases remained unmatched. The CDR3 DNA is TGTGCCAGCAGCTTGGTGGGGACAGGGTATTCTGAAGCTTTCTTT. Amino acids: CASSLVGTGYSEAFF.

The V gene is TRBV9, the J gene TRBJ2-7; D is possibly TRBD2 (6 bases). Germline V CDR1 and CDR2: SGDLS, YYNGEE. CDR3 length: 15 amino acids. V was clipped by 0 bases and J by 3 bases, with 13 bases between them. CDR3: CASSVDSSANYEQYF. The CDR3 region has the DNA TGTGCCAGCAGCGTAGATTCTAGCGCCAACTACGAGCAGTACTTC.

This chain links TRBV7-2 with TRBJ1-6; 10 bases fit TRBD1. CDR1 SGHTA and CDR2 FQGNSA come from the germline V gene. V shed 2 bases and J 5 bases; nucleotides not matched to a gene: 6. The CDR3 is 17 amino acids. The DNA for the CDR3 is TGTGCCAGCAGCTTAAACCCCGGGACAGGGGATAATTCACCCCTCCACTTT. This gives the protein CASSLNPGTGDNSPLHF.

This chain uses TRBV4-3 with TRBJ2-5; the match to TRBD1 covers 8 bases. Near its end, the DNA agrees better with TRBJ2-7, so the J call may be wrong. The CDR3 consists of 14 residues. Germline V gene sequence: CDR1 LGHNA, CDR2 YSLEER. CDR3 DNA sequence: TGCGCCAGCAGCTACGGACAGGGATCCTACGAGCAGTACTTC. This encodes CASSYGQGSYEQYF.

The chain couples TRBV29-1 to TRBJ2-5, with TRBD2 matching over 8 bases. With V trimmed by 7 bases and J by 3 bases, 7 bases remained unmatched. CDR3 length: 13 amino acids. Germline V lookup: CDR1 SQVTM, CDR2 ANQGSEA. The CDR3 sequence is CSAELAVEETQYF. The CDR3 nucleotides read TGCAGCGCCGAACTAGCGGTAGAAGAGACCCAGTACTTC.

This clone has just a few counts. This chain connects TRBV6-6 to TRBJ2-3; 12 bases agree with TRBD2. V was clipped by 6 bases and J by 4 bases; unmatched bases: 5. Germline V gene lookup returns CDR1 MNHNY and CDR2 SVGAGI (reference sequence). The CDR3 runs 15 residues. The CDR3 DNA sequence: TGTGCCAGCAGCCGACTAGCGGGAGACGCAGATACGCAGTATTTT. Residues: CASSRLAGDADTQYF.

V and J are TRBV5-6 and TRBJ1-4; no reliable D call. Looked up from germline, CDR1 is SGHDT and CDR2 is YYEEEE. There are 17 residues in the CDR3. The germline V and J ends were trimmed by 3 bases and 5 bases, with 20 bases remaining between them. CDR3 residues: CASSSTTGSKGNEKLFF. Here the CDR3 DNA reads TGTGCCAGCAGCTCCACGACGGGTAGTAAAGGAAATGAAAAACTGTTTTTT.

The rearrangement joins TRBV4-3 to TRBJ2-1; D possibly corresponds to TRBD2 (6 bases). Germline V gene data show CDR1 as LGHNA and CDR2 as YSLEER. V gave up 1 base and J gave up 4 bases, with 11 bases separating them. This CDR3 spans 15 amino acids. In nucleotides, the CDR3 is TGCGCCAGCAGCCAAGCCGGCGGGAAGTACAATGAGCAGTTCTTC. The encoded protein is CASSQAGGKYNEQFF.

V and J are TRBV18 and TRBJ1-2, with a possible D match to TRBD1 (5 bases). This CDR3 comprises 13 residues. Germline V gene lookup returns CDR1 KGHSH and CDR2 LQKENI. V lost 6 bases and J lost 1, with 9 bases in between. CDR3 residues: CASSSGFNYGYTF. The CDR3 region has the DNA TGTGCCAGCTCGTCAGGGTTTAACTATGGCTACACCTTC.

The chain employs TRBV10-3 and TRBJ2-7; 9 bases map to TRBD2. This CDR3 region has 16 residues. V lost 6 bases, J lost 9 bases, and 18 bases stayed unmatched. Looked up from germline, CDR1 is ENHRY and CDR2 is SYGVKD. The CDR3 coding sequence is TGTGCCATCAGACGTATAGCGGGAGTCACCTGGGGGAGGCAGTACTTC. Its translation: CAIRRIAGVTWGRQYF.

The rearrangement uses TRBV9 and TRBJ2-3; 9 nucleotides align to TRBD2. After removal of 6 bases from V and 4 bases from J, the junction contained 12 bases not matched to a gene. The CDR3 length is 16 residues. Germline assignment: CDR1 SGDLS and CDR2 YYNGEE. The CDR3, as DNA: TGTGCCAGCACCCAAATTGGGCTAGCGGGATCAGATACGCAGTATTTT. It translates to CASTQIGLAGSDTQYF.

V gene TRBV9 combines with J gene TRBJ2-3, with 8 bases identical to TRBD2. This CDR3 has 16 residues. Germline CDR1 and CDR2: SGDLS and YYNGEE. Trimming removed 0 bases from V and 2 bases from J; junction bases left unmatched: 5. This chain's CDR3 is CASSVVAGHNTDTQYF. The CDR3 DNA reads TGTGCCAGCAGCGTAGTAGCGGGGCATAACACAGATACGCAGTATTTT.

The V call is TRBV12-5, the J call TRBJ2-2; 8 bases are a match to TRBD2. This CDR3 spans 16 amino acids. Looked up from germline, CDR1 is LGHNT and CDR2 is FRNRAP. Unmatched junction bases numbered 11, after V lost 4 bases and J lost 7 bases. This chain's CDR3 is CASGSSSGKADGELFF. The CDR3 region has the DNA TGTGCTAGTGGTTCCAGTAGCGGGAAAGCGGACGGGGAGCTGTTTTTT. Filled out from reference TRBV12-5 and TRBJ2-2, the complete variable domain reads DARVTQTPRHKVTEMGQEVTMRCQPILGHNTVFWYRQTMMQGLELLAYFRNRAPLDDSGMPKDRFSAEMPDATLATLKIQPSEPRDSAVYFCASGSSSGKADGELFFGEGSRLTVL.

V gene TRBV2 combines with J gene TRBJ2-2; D perhaps matches TRBD2 (6 bases). V lost 2 bases to trimming and J lost 4 bases, with 11 bases between them. Germline values: CDR1 SNHLY, CDR2 FYNNEI. CDR3 length equals 15 residues. Here the CDR3 DNA reads TGTGCCAGCAGTGAACTTGGAGCGGGCACCGGGGAGCTGTTTTTT. Translated: CASSELGAGTGELFF.

The chain has TRBV28 and TRBJ2-5; perhaps TRBD2 as D (6 bases). Looked up from germline, CDR1 is MDHEN and CDR2 is SYDVKM. V shed 7 bases and J shed 3 bases, with 12 bases lying between them. The CDR3 consists of 13 residues. CDR3 coding DNA: TGTGCCAGCACCTTTCCGGGGGAAGAGACCCAGTACTTC. Protein: CASTFPGEETQYF. Filled out from reference TRBV28 and TRBJ2-5, the complete variable domain reads DVKVTQSSRYLVKRTGEKVFLECVQDMDHENMFWYRQDPGLGLRLIYFSYDVKMKEKGDIPEGYSVSREKKERFSLILESASTNQTSMYLCASTFPGEETQYFGPGTRLLVL.

This clone was seen just once. The chain recombines TRBV28 with TRBJ1-2, with 7 bases identical to TRBD1. Germline lookup yields CDR1 MDHEN and CDR2 SYDVKM. There are 13 residues in the CDR3. The J segment lost 5 bases and the V segment lost 4 bases, leaving 4 bases of the junction unmatched. CDR3 nucleotide sequence: TGTGCCAGCAGTTCACAGACAGGGTATGGCTACACCTTC. Translated, it gives CASSSQTGYGYTF.

V gene TRBV7-2 combines with J gene TRBJ2-5, with D tentatively TRBD1 (5 bases). This CDR3 has 14 residues. Germline V gene lookup returns CDR1 SGHTA and CDR2 FQGNSA. Trimming removed 0 bases from V and 1 base from J, with 6 bases in between. In nucleotides, the CDR3 is TGTGCCAGCAGCTTAGCGACAGCCCAAGAGACCCAGTACTTC. It encodes CASSLATAQETQYF.

The chain carries TRBV4-3 and TRBJ1-3; tentative D call: TRBD1 (6 bases). CDR1 LGHNA and CDR2 YSLEER come from the germline V gene. The CDR3 extends over 17 amino acids. V was cut by 0 bases and J by 2 bases, with 14 bases left in between. The CDR3 spells CASSQEVWTVPGNTIYF. The CDR3 region has the DNA TGCGCCAGCAGCCAAGAAGTTTGGACAGTTCCTGGAAACACCATATATTTT.

This clone showed up just once. The rearrangement uses TRBV27 and TRBJ1-1; D might be TRBD1 (5 bases). The V end was cut by 5 bases, the J end by 5 bases, with 9 bases between. CDR1 and CDR2 (germline): MNHEY, SMNVEV (reference sequence). This CDR3 comprises 12 residues. This CDR3 reads CASSPGGTEAFF. CDR3 nucleotide sequence: TGTGCCAGCAGTCCCGGGGGGACTGAAGCTTTCTTT.

This clone was observed a few times. The chain carries TRBV30 and TRBJ1-5, with D tentatively TRBD1 (6 bases). Germline CDR1 is GTSNPN and CDR2 is SVGIG (reference sequence). The CDR3 contains 15 residues. The V end was cut by 0 bases, the J end by 6 bases, with 15 bases between. CDR3 sequence: CAWSVVGVRGQPQHF. The CDR3 region has the DNA TGTGCCTGGAGTGTAGTTGGGGTCAGGGGTCAGCCCCAGCATTTT.

The V call is TRBV6-1, the J call TRBJ1-1, with D unresolved. CDR3 length: 13 residues. Germline V gives CDR1 MNHNS, CDR2 SASEGT. V lost 5 bases and J lost 4, with 11 bases in between. The CDR3 nucleotides are TGTGCCAGCAGTACTACAGAGGGCACTGAAGCTTTCTTT. Translation: CASSTTEGTEAFF.